One sample yielded the 27 T cell receptor beta chains listed below, sequenced in a study of STAT5B mutations in CD4+ large granular lymphocyte leukemia (dated by TCRdb to about 2022). Library creation used the immunoSEQ multiplex PCR assay. The immuneACCESS repertoire file appears here via TCRdb, limited to in-frame rearrangements. These files lack a portion of the clones; in checked studies, under half of the deficit traces to unresolved V genes, and the cause of the others is not known. Across this sample there are 15,000 to 20,000 clones, with around 85% seen only once. Roughly 13% of the sample is held by the ten biggest clonotypes. The specimen sequenced was CD4+ T cells from blood buffy coats. These receptors were obtained from a human donor in good health.

This clone was recorded a few times. The CDR3 region is CASRGAGGQETQYF. CDR3 nucleotides: TGTGCCAGCAGGGGGGCAGGGGGGCAAGAGACCCAGTACTTC. This chain joins TRBV2 and TRBJ2-5; weak D call: TRBD1 (7 bases). Trimming stripped 6 bases from V and 2 bases from J, with 13 bases between. This CDR3 has 14 amino acids. Per germline, CDR1 SNHLY and CDR2 FYNNEI. Filled out from reference TRBV2 and TRBJ2-5, the complete variable domain reads EPEVTQTPSHQVTQMGQEVILRCVPISNHLYFYWYRQILGQKVEFLVSFYNNEISEKSEIFDDQFSVERPDGSNFTLKIRSTKLEDSAMYFCASRGAGGQETQYFGPGTRLLVL.

In DNA, the CDR3 is TGTGCCAGCAGCCCAGGGGTCACAGATACGCAGTATTTT. This encodes CASSPGVTDTQYF. The rearrangement uses TRBV7-9 and TRBJ2-3, with a weak D call TRBD1 (6 bases). Deletions cut 5 bases from V and 2 bases from J, with 8 bases between. Germline values: CDR1 SEHNR, CDR2 FQNEAQ (reference sequence). This CDR3 comprises 13 residues.

This clone has a single count. This sequence joins TRBV7-8 and TRBJ2-5; TRBD1 matches 8 bases. The J call is uncertain, as TRBJ2-7 better fits the DNA end. Looked up from germline, CDR1 is SGHVS and CDR2 is FQNEAQ. This CDR3 spans 15 amino acids. The CDR3 spells CASSLLGQAIYEQYF. The CDR3 DNA reads TGTGCCAGCAGCTTGTTGGGACAGGCGATCTACGAGCAGTACTTC.

In DNA, the CDR3 is TGTGCCAGTGGAGGACAGTTATACGAGCAGTACTTC. Encoded protein: CASGGQLYEQYF. This rearrangement joins TRBV27 to TRBJ2-7; perhaps TRBD1 as D (6 bases). Trimming cost V 9 bases and J 4 bases, with 13 bases left between them. CDR1 is MNHEY, CDR2 SMNVEV, per germline (reference sequence). This CDR3 region has 12 residues.

The chain joins TRBV25-1 to TRBJ1-3, with D perhaps matching TRBD1 (5 bases). The V gene lost 3 bases and the J gene lost 4 bases, with 10 bases spanning the gap. CDR3 size: 14 residues. Germline values: CDR1 MGHDK, CDR2 SYGVNS. CDR3 coding DNA: TGTGCCAGCAGTGATTGGGGCGCGGGAAACACCATATATTTT. It codes for CASSDWGAGNTIYF.

The sample holds a few counts of this clone. The chain has TRBV10-3 and TRBJ1-1; D call uncertain. V lost 10 bases and J 1 base, leaving 16 bases between the germline ends. The CDR3 runs to 14 residues. Germline V gene data show CDR1 as ENHRY and CDR2 as SYGVKD. CDR3 in DNA: TGTGCCACCACCTGGGAGACTGGGAACACTGAAGCTTTCTTT. It specifies CATTWETGNTEAFF.

The sample holds one count of this clone. The J gene is TRBJ2-2, the V gene TRBV2; 8 bases line up with TRBD2. J was trimmed by 4 bases and V by 5 bases; bases with no gene match: 9. The CDR3 spans 16 residues. The germline V gene has CDR1 SNHLY and CDR2 FYNNEI. The CDR3 sequence is CASSWRGGRTTGELFF. The CDR3 DNA reads as TGTGCCAGCAGTTGGAGGGGCGGGAGGACCACCGGGGAGCTGTTTTTT.

The V and J genes are TRBV11-2 and TRBJ2-4, with D perhaps TRBD1 (6 bases). With 1 base removed from V and 8 bases from J, the gap between germline ends came to 9 bases. CDR1 and CDR2 (germline): SGHAT, FQNNGV. The CDR3 length is 13 residues. CDR3 sequence: CASSLAQGDIQYF. The CDR3 DNA sequence: TGTGCCAGCAGCTTAGCACAGGGCGACATTCAGTACTTC. Looking up the rest from reference TRBV11-2 and TRBJ2-4 gives the full variable domain: EAGVAQSPRYKIIEKRQSVAFWCNPISGHATLYWYQQILGQGPKLLIQFQNNGVVDDSQLPKDRFSAERLKGVDSTLKIQPAKLEDSAVYLCASSLAQGDIQYFGAGTRLSVL.

This sequence joins TRBV29-1 and TRBJ2-3; 7 nucleotides line up with TRBD2. The germline gives CDR1 SQVTM, CDR2 ANQGSEA. The CDR3 sequence is 14 residues long. V was pared by 4 bases and J by 0 bases, with 4 bases of the junction left unmatched. The chain's CDR3 is CSVAGGWSTDTQYF. CDR3 sequence (DNA): TGCAGCGTTGCGGGGGGATGGAGCACAGATACGCAGTATTTT.

This chain links TRBV27 with TRBJ1-5; a possible D gene is TRBD1 (5 bases). V shed 4 bases and J shed 3 bases, with 13 bases lying between them. Germline V CDR1 and CDR2: MNHEY, SMNVEV (reference sequence). CDR3 length: 15 amino acids. CDR3 sequence (DNA): TGTGCCAGCAGTTCTGGACAACCCTTCAATCAGCCCCAGCATTTT. It encodes CASSSGQPFNQPQHF.

The V and J genes are TRBV15 and TRBJ2-2; no clear D. This CDR3 is 14 amino acids long. Germline CDR1 reads LNHNV; CDR2 reads YYDKDF (reference sequence). Trimming stripped 1 base from V and 4 bases from J, with 7 bases between. CDR3 sequence (DNA): TGTGCCACCAGCAGAGGTTGGGGCACCGGGGAGCTGTTTTTT. This encodes CATSRGWGTGELFF.

This chain uses TRBV7-9 with TRBJ2-2, with D perhaps given as TRBD1 or TRBD2 (5 bases each). Trimming removed 4 bases at V and 4 bases at J, with 10 bases between. Germline V gives CDR1 SEHNR, CDR2 FQNEAQ (reference sequence). This CDR3 spans 14 amino acids. CDR3 protein: CASSWGSGTGELFF. In DNA form, the CDR3 reads TGTGCCAGCAGCTGGGGGTCGGGCACCGGGGAGCTGTTTTTT.

This sequence joins TRBV6-5 and TRBJ2-7; TRBD2 is a possible D gene (5 bases). V lost 8 bases, J lost 0 bases, and 14 bases lay in between. This CDR3 contains 14 residues. The germline CDR1 and CDR2 sequences are MNHEY and SVGAGI. In DNA form, the CDR3 reads TGTGCCAGCGCGGCGGGCAGATTCTCCTACGAGCAGTACTTC. This translates into CASAAGRFSYEQYF.

The rearrangement links TRBV11-2 to TRBJ1-2; maybe TRBD1 (5 bases). Germline CDR1 and CDR2: SGHAT and FQNNGV. This CDR3 is 17 amino acids long. V lost 1 base and J lost 7, with 22 bases in between. CDR3 region: CASSLAPPQGHFGGYTF. The CDR3 DNA reads TGTGCCAGCAGCTTAGCCCCCCCCCAGGGTCACTTCGGTGGCTACACCTTC.

The chain uses TRBV30 and TRBJ2-5; TRBD2 agrees at 11 bases. CDR1 and CDR2 (germline): GTSNPN, SVGIG (reference sequence). V was pared by 7 bases and J by 4 bases, with 8 bases of the junction left unmatched. The CDR3 covers 14 residues. The CDR3 DNA follows: TGTGCCTTACAAAGGACTAGCGGGTTAGAGACCCAGTACTTC. It encodes CALQRTSGLETQYF.

The rearrangement joins TRBV6-1 to TRBJ2-3; weak D call: TRBD2 (5 bases). Germline CDR1 and CDR2: MNHNS and SASEGT. The CDR3 spans 14 residues. The V end lost 1 base, the J end lost 1 base, and 6 bases lay between the germline ends. CDR3 in DNA: TGTGCCAGCAGTGAAGGGGGAGGCACAGATACGCAGTATTTT. Translating it yields CASSEGGGTDTQYF.

The J gene is TRBJ1-5, the V gene TRBV2; a possible D gene is TRBD1 (6 bases). This CDR3 has 13 residues. Trimming left V 6 bases short and J 4 bases short, with 10 bases between. Germline CDR1 reads SNHLY; CDR2 reads FYNNEI. CDR3 loop: CASRQDSNQPQHF. The CDR3 coding sequence is TGTGCCAGCAGGCAGGACAGTAATCAGCCCCAGCATTTT.

This chain uses TRBV30 with TRBJ2-7, with D unclear. Germline V gene sequence: CDR1 GTSNPN, CDR2 SVGIG (reference sequence). The V end lost 0 bases, the J end lost 4 bases, and 13 bases lay between the germline ends. The CDR3 spans 14 residues. CDR3 loop: CAWSVGYVPYEQYF. Written as DNA, the CDR3 is TGTGCCTGGAGTGTAGGTTATGTGCCTTACGAGCAGTACTTC.

The rearrangement joins TRBV30 to TRBJ2-3; D may be TRBD2 (5 bases). Trimming took off 2 bases at V and 3 bases at J, with 12 bases between the two ends. The germline gives CDR1 GTSNPN, CDR2 SVGIG (reference sequence). There are 14 residues in the CDR3. CDR3 in DNA: TGTGCCTGGAGTACGGGGTTGCGGACAGATACGCAGTATTTT. Translation: CAWSTGLRTDTQYF.

The rearrangement links TRBV25-1 to TRBJ1-3; D is undetermined. The germline V and J ends were trimmed by 10 bases and 0 bases, with 22 bases remaining between them. The CDR3 runs 17 residues. CDR1 is MGHDK, CDR2 SYGVNS, per germline. The CDR3 sequence is CATYWTPRDTSGNTIYF. For the CDR3, the DNA is TGTGCCACCTACTGGACCCCAAGAGACACCTCTGGAAACACCATATATTTT.

The chain recombines TRBV4-1 with TRBJ2-5; a possible D gene is TRBD2 (6 bases). V dropped 0 bases and J dropped 5 bases, with 13 bases sitting between them. The CDR3 length is 15 residues. CDR1 MGHRA and CDR2 YSYEKL come from the germline V gene. The CDR3, as DNA: TGCGCCAGCAGCCAAGATCCGGGGGAGTGGGAGACCCAGTACTTC. Protein product: CASSQDPGEWETQYF.

The chain is built from TRBV6-6 and TRBJ1-1; the match to TRBD1 covers 7 bases. This CDR3 is built from 15 residues. The J segment lost 2 bases and the V segment lost 6 bases, leaving 9 bases of the junction unmatched. Looked up from germline, CDR1 is MNHNY and CDR2 is SVGAGI (reference sequence). Written as DNA, the CDR3 is TGTGCCAGCAGCCGCCAACAGGGGCGAAACACTGAAGCTTTCTTT. Its translation is CASSRQQGRNTEAFF.

The V and J genes are TRBV9 and TRBJ2-7; 8 nucleotides line up with TRBD2. Trimming cost V 0 bases and J 4 bases; bases outside gene matches: 9. Germline V gene lookup returns CDR1 SGDLS and CDR2 YYNGEE. The CDR3 has 16 residues. CDR3 protein: CASSVGGGSGMYEQYF. The CDR3 DNA follows: TGTGCCAGCAGCGTAGGAGGGGGTAGCGGGATGTACGAGCAGTACTTC.

In its sample, this clone was seen a few times. V and J are TRBV6-5 and TRBJ1-1; tentative D call: TRBD1 (5 bases). This CDR3 spans 14 amino acids. Deletions cut 5 bases from V and 0 bases from J, with 10 bases between. Germline V gene data show CDR1 as MNHEY and CDR2 as SVGAGI. The CDR3 DNA is TGTGCCAGCAGTCGACAGCTGTTGAACACTGAAGCTTTCTTT. This codes for CASSRQLLNTEAFF.

This clone has only one observation. The rearrangement links TRBV10-3 to TRBJ2-5, with TRBD2 identical over 10 bases. V lost 3 bases and J lost 2; bases outside the gene matches: 6. From germline, CDR1 is ENHRY and CDR2 SYGVKD. The CDR3 contains 16 residues. This CDR3 is CAISDGAGGQQETQYF. CDR3 in DNA: TGTGCCATCAGTGATGGAGCGGGAGGGCAACAAGAGACCCAGTACTTC.

This clone was found a few times. This chain links TRBV2 with TRBJ1-2, with D possibly TRBD1 on 5 matching bases. This CDR3 is 13 amino acids long. Trimming removed 5 bases from V and 6 bases from J, with 13 bases in between. Germline CDR1 and CDR2: SNHLY and FYNNEI. The DNA of the CDR3 is TGTGCCAGCAGTAGTTCACAGGTGAATGGCTACACCTTC. Amino acids: CASSSSQVNGYTF.

The chain uses TRBV5-6 and TRBJ2-5; D not certain. The CDR3 is 15 residues long. Germline CDR1 reads SGHDT; CDR2 reads YYEEEE. Deletions cut 4 bases from V and 1 base from J, with 14 bases between. The CDR3 coding sequence is TGTGCCAGCAGCCCGGCCGCGGCCCCCCAAGAGACCCAGTACTTC. The encoded protein is CASSPAAAPQETQYF.